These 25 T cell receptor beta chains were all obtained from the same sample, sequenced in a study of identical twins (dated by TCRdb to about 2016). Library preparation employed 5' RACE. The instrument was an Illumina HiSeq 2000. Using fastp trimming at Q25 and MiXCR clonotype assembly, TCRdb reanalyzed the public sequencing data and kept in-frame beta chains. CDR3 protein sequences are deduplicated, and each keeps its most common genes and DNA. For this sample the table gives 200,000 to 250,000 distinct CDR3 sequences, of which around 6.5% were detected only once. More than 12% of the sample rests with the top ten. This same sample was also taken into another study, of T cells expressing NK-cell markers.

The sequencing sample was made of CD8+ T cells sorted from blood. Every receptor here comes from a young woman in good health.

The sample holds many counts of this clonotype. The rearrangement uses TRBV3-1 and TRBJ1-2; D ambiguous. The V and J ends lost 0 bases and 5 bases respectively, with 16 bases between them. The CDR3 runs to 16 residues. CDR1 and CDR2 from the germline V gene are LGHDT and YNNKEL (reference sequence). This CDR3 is CASSQDKKGPRYGYTF. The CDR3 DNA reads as TGTGCCAGCAGCCAAGATAAGAAGGGCCCACGATATGGCTACACCTTC.

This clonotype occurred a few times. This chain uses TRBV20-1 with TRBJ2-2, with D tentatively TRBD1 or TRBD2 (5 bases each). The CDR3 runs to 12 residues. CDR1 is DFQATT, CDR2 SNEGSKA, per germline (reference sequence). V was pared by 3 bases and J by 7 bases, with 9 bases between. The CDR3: CSARTGGGELFF. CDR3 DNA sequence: TGCAGTGCTAGGACTGGGGGCGGGGAGCTGTTTTTT.

Here the CDR3 reads CASSDRVKWNDGYTF. The CDR3 nucleotides read TGTGCCAGCAGTGACAGGGTCAAGTGGAACGATGGCTACACCTTC. The chain links TRBV6-2 or TRBV6-3 to TRBJ1-2; 7 bases match TRBD1. Germline V CDR1 and CDR2: MNHEY, SVGEGT. The J segment lost 6 bases and the V segment lost 5 bases, leaving 12 bases of the junction unmatched. CDR3 length: 15 amino acids.

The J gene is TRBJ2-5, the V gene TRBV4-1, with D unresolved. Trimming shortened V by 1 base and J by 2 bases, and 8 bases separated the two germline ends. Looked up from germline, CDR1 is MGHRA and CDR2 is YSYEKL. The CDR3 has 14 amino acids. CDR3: CASSQVGRQETQYF. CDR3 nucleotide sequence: TGCGCCAGCAGCCAAGTCGGCAGGCAAGAGACCCAGTACTTC.

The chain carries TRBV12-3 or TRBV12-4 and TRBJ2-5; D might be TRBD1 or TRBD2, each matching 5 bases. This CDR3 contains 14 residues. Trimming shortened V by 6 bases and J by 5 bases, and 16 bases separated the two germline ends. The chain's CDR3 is CASSFDGGTETQYF. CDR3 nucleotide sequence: TGTGCCAGCAGCTTTGATGGGGGTACGGAGACCCAGTACTTC.

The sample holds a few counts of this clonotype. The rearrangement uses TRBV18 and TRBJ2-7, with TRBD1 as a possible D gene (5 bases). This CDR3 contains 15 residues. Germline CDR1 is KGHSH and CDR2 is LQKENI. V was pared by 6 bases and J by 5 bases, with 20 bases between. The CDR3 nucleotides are TGTGCCAGCTCTCTTTTGACAGCTAGACAAAACGAGCAGTACTTC. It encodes CASSLLTARQNEQYF.

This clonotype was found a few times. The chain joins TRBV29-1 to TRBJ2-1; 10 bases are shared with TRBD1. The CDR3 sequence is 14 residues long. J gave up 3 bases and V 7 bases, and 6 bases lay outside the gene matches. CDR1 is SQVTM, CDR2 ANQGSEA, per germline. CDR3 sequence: CSAGGTGDYNEQFF. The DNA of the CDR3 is TGCAGCGCTGGGGGGACAGGGGACTACAATGAGCAGTTCTTC.

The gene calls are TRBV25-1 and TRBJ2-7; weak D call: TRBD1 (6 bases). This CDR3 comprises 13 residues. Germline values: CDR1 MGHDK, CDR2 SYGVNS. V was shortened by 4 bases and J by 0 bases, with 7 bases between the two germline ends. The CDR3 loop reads CASSGDISYEQYF. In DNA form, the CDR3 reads TGTGCCAGCAGTGGGGACATCTCCTACGAGCAGTACTTC.

CDR3 protein: CASSHRDSGYEQYF. The CDR3 DNA reads TGTGCCAGCAGCCACCGGGACTCTGGCTACGAGCAGTACTTC. The V call is TRBV7-6, the J call TRBJ2-7; tentative D call: TRBD2 (6 bases). V was shortened by 5 bases and J by 3 bases, with 14 bases between the two germline ends. Germline CDR1 is SGHVS and CDR2 is FNYEAQ. CDR3 length: 14 amino acids.

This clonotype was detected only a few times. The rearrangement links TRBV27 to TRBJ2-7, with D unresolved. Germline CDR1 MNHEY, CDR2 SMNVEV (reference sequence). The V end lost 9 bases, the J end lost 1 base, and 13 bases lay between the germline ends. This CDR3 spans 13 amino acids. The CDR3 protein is CASCPAASYEQYF. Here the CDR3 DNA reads TGTGCCAGTTGTCCGGCCGCGTCCTACGAGCAGTACTTC.

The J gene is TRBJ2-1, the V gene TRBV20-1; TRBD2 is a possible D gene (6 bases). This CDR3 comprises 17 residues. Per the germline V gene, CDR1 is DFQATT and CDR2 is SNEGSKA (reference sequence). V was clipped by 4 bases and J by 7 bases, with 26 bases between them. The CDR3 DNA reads TGCAGTGCTACGGGATTAAGTCGGGAGCTGGTTTTGAATGAGCAGTTCTTC. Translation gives CSATGLSRELVLNEQFF.

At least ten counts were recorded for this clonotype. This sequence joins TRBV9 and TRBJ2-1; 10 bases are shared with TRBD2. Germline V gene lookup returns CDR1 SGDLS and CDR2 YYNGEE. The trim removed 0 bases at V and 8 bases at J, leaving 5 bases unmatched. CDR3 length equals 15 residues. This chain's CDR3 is CASSVAASGSYEQFF. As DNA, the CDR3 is TGTGCCAGCAGCGTAGCGGCTAGCGGGAGCTATGAGCAGTTCTTC.

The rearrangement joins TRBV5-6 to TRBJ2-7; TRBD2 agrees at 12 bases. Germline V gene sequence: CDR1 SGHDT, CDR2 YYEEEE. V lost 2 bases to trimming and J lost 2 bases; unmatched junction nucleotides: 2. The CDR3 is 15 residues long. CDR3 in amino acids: CASSFGLAGTYEQYF. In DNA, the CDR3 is TGTGCCAGCAGCTTCGGACTAGCGGGGACCTACGAGCAGTACTTC. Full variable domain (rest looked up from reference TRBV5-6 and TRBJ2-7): DAGVTQSPTHLIKTRGQQVTLRCSPKSGHDTVSWYQQALGQGPQFIFQYYEEEERQRGNFPDRFSGHQFPNYSSELNVNALLLGDSALYLCASSFGLAGTYEQYFGPGTRLTVT.

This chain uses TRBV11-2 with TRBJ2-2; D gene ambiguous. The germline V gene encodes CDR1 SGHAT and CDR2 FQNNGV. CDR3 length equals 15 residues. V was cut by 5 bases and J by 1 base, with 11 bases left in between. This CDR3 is CASSHPLGNTGELFF. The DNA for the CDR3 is TGTGCCAGCAGCCACCCTCTGGGGAACACCGGGGAGCTGTTTTTT.

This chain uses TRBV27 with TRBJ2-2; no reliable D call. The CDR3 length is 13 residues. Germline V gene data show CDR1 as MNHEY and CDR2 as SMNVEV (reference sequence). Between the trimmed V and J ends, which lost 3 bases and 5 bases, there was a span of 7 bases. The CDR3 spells CASSFGSTGELFF. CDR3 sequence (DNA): TGTGCCAGCAGTTTTGGTTCGACCGGGGAGCTGTTTTTT.

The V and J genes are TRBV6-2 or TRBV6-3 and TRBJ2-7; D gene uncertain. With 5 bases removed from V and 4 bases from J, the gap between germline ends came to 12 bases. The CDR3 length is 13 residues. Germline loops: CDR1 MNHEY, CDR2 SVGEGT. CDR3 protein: CASSPPTEYEQYF. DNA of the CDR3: TGTGCCAGCAGTCCCCCGACGGAGTACGAGCAGTACTTC.

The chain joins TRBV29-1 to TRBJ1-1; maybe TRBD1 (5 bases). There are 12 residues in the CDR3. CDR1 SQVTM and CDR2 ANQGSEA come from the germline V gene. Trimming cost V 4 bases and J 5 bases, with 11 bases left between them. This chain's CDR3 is CSVAQGGTEAFF. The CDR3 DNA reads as TGCAGCGTTGCTCAGGGAGGGACTGAAGCTTTCTTT.

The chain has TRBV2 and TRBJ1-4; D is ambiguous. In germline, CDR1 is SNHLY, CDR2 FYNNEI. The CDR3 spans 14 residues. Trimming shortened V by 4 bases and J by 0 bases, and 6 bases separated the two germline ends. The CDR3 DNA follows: TGTGCCAGCAGTGTGTCACCAACTAATGAAAAACTGTTTTTT. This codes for CASSVSPTNEKLFF.

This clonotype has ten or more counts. In nucleotides, the CDR3 is TGCGCCAGCAGCTTGTACGGGGGTGTTGATCAGCCCCAGCATTTT. Protein: CASSLYGGVDQPQHF. The rearrangement links TRBV5-1 to TRBJ1-5, with D possibly being TRBD1 (5 bases). Per germline, CDR1 SGHRS and CDR2 YFSETQ. V gave up 1 base and J gave up 5 bases, with 13 bases separating them. The CDR3 sequence is 15 residues long.

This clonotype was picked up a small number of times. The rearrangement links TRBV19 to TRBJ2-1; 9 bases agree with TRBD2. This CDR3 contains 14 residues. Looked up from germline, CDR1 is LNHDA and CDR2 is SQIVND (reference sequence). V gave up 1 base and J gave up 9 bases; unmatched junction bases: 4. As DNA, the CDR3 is TGTGCCAGTAGTATAGGCGGGAGGGCCGGTGAGCAGTTCTTC. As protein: CASSIGGRAGEQFF.

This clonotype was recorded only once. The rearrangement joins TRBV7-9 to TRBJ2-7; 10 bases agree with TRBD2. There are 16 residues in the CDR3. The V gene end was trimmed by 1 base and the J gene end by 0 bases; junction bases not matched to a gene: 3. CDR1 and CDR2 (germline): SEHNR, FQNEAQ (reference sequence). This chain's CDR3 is CASSLGASGSSYEQYF. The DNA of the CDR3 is TGTGCCAGCAGCTTAGGCGCTAGCGGGAGCTCCTACGAGCAGTACTTC.

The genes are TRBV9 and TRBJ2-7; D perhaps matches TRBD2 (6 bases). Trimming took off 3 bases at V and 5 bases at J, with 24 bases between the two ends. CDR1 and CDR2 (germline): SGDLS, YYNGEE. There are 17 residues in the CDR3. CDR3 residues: CASSALGMGTRGDEQYF. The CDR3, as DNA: TGTGCCAGCAGCGCACTAGGGATGGGGACGCGGGGCGACGAGCAGTACTTC.

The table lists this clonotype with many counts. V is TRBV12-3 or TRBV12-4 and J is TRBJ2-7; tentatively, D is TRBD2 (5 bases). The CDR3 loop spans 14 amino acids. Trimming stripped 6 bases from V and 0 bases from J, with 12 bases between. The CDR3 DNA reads TGTGCCAGCAGCCCCGGGATAAGCTCCTACGAGCAGTACTTC. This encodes CASSPGISSYEQYF.

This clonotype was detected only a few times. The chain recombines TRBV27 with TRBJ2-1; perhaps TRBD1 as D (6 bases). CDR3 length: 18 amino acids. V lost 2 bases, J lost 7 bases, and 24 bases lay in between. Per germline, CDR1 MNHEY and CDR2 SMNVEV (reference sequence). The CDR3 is CASSLRKGIWGPGNEQFF. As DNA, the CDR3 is TGTGCCAGCAGTTTAAGGAAGGGGATTTGGGGGCCGGGGAATGAGCAGTTCTTC.

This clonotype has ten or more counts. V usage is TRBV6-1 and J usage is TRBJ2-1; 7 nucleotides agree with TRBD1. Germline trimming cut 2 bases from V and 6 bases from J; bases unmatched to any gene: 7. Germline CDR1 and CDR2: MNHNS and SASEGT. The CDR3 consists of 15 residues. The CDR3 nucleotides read TGTGCCAGCAGTGAAACAGGGGAGCCGGCCAATGAGCAGTTCTTC. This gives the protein CASSETGEPANEQFF.